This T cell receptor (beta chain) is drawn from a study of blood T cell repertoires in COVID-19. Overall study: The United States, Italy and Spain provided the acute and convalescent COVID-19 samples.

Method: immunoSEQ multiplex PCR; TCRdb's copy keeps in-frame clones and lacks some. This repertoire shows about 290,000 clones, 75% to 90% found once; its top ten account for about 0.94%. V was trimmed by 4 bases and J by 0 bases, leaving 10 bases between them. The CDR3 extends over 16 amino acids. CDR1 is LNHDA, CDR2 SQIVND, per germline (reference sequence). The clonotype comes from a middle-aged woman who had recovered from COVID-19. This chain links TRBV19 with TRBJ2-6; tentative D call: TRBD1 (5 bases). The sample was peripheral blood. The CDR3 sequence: CASSNRQTSGANVLTF. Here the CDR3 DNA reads TGTGCCAGTAGTAATCGACAGACCTCTGGGGCCAACGTCCTGACTTTC.